This entry lists 12 T cell receptor beta chains sequenced from one sample in a study of graft-versus-host responses after intestinal transplantation (dated by TCRdb to about 2021). Libraries were constructed by the immunoSEQ multiplex PCR assay. Held by TCRdb, this immuneACCESS table contains in-frame sequences only and omits some clones. Under half of the omission traces to an unresolved V gene where checked; the cause of the rest is unknown. The sample table holds nearly 15,000 clones, of which approximately 59% were seen once. 10% to 15% of the sample comes from the top ten. Dithiothreitol, EDTA incubations and collagenase D digestion were used to isolate intraepithelial and lamina propria lymphocytes from graft specimens. The material was ileum tissue, obtained 524 days after transplant. All receptors come from a human patient who received an intestinal transplant, so some T cells may come from the graft donor.

This clone has only one observation. The rearrangement links TRBV25-1 to TRBJ1-2; 7 positions agree with TRBD1. Germline CDR1 reads MGHDK; CDR2 reads SYGVNS. The trim removed 5 bases at V and 5 bases at J, leaving 5 bases unmatched. The CDR3 spans 13 residues. The CDR3, as DNA: TGTGCCAGCAGTCCCGGGACAGCTTATGGCTACACCTTC. Protein product: CASSPGTAYGYTF.

V is TRBV9 and J is TRBJ1-3; 8 positions agree with TRBD1. The length of the CDR3 is 19 residues. J gave up 0 bases and V 0 bases, and 11 bases lay outside the gene matches. The germline V gene encodes CDR1 SGDLS and CDR2 YYNGEE. The CDR3 DNA reads TGTGCCAGCAGCGTAGACGGGACAGGAGCCTTCACCTCTGGAAACACCATATATTTT. Translation: CASSVDGTGAFTSGNTIYF.

This clone was counted once. The CDR3 sequence is CASSITGVQETQYF. CDR3 nucleotide sequence: TGTGCCAGTAGTATTACAGGGGTTCAAGAGACCCAGTACTTC. This rearrangement joins TRBV19 to TRBJ2-5; 7 bases agree with TRBD1. The CDR3 spans 14 residues. Germline CDR1 reads LNHDA; CDR2 reads SQIVND (reference sequence). The ends lost 3 bases at V and 2 bases at J; junction bases unmatched: 3.

Within the sample, this clone is medium-sized. The V and J genes are TRBV9 and TRBJ2-7; D perhaps matches TRBD2 (6 bases). Germline V gene data show CDR1 as SGDLS and CDR2 as YYNGEE. This CDR3 spans 13 amino acids. The V end was cut by 4 bases, the J end by 3 bases, with 11 bases between. DNA of the CDR3: TGTGCCAGCAGCTCCCACGGGAGCTACGAGCAGTACTTC. It yields the protein CASSSHGSYEQYF.

The gene calls are TRBV4-3 and TRBJ1-1; 8 nucleotides agree with TRBD1. Per the germline V gene, CDR1 is LGHNA and CDR2 is YSLEER. The CDR3 is made up of 17 amino acids. The ends lost 1 base at V and 5 bases at J; junction bases unmatched: 12. This chain's CDR3 is CASSQGRLSRGRTEAFF. The CDR3 DNA reads as TGCGCCAGCAGCCAAGGCCGGTTGAGCAGGGGGCGGACTGAAGCTTTCTTT.

In its sample, this clone was seen a few times. This chain uses TRBV4-3 with TRBJ1-5; D uncertain. The V end lost 0 bases, the J end lost 9 bases, and 12 bases lay between the germline ends. Germline-derived CDR1 and CDR2 are LGHNA and YSLEER. The CDR3 runs 14 residues. The CDR3, as DNA: TGCGCCAGCAGCCAAGACTTCCCCGGAGGGCCCCAGCATTTT. Protein: CASSQDFPGGPQHF.

The DNA of the CDR3 is TGTGCCTGGAGCTCTTCGGAACAGTTCCCCTACGAGCAGTACTTC. The encoded protein is CAWSSSEQFPYEQYF. This chain links TRBV30 with TRBJ2-7; D ambiguous. This CDR3 spans 15 amino acids. Deletions cut 3 bases from V and 2 bases from J, with 17 bases between. Per germline, CDR1 GTSNPN and CDR2 SVGIG (reference sequence).

V and J are TRBV30 and TRBJ2-1; 8 nucleotides align to TRBD2. The CDR3 is 15 residues long. The trim removed 7 bases at V and 2 bases at J, leaving 10 bases unmatched. Germline V gene lookup returns CDR1 GTSNPN and CDR2 SVGIG (reference sequence). The CDR3 loop is CAYRTSGGAYNEQFF. The CDR3 coding sequence is TGTGCCTACCGGACCTCGGGGGGGGCCTACAATGAGCAGTTCTTC. Drawing the rest from reference TRBV30 and TRBJ2-1, the complete variable domain is SQTIHQWPATLVQPVGSPLSLECTVEGTSNPNLYWYRQAAGRGLQLLFYSVGIGQISSEVPQNLSASRPQDRQFILSSKKLLLSDSGFYLCAYRTSGGAYNEQFFGPGTRLTVL.

As concerns this clone: Other nucleotide sequences in the sample specify the same CDR3. The chain uses TRBV6-5 and TRBJ1-2; 7 bases map to TRBD1. The junction had 3 bases not matched to a gene; V was cut back by 2 bases and J by 3 bases. Germline CDR1 is MNHEY and CDR2 is SVGAGI. The length of the CDR3 is 14 residues. CDR3 sequence: CASSYNRGDYGYTF. CDR3 coding DNA: TGTGCCAGCAGTTACAACAGGGGCGACTATGGCTACACCTTC.

The genes are TRBV2 and TRBJ1-4, with 7 bases lining up with TRBD1. This CDR3 comprises 15 residues. The V gene end was trimmed by 7 bases and the J gene end by 0 bases; junction bases not matched to a gene: 5. From germline, CDR1 is SNHLY and CDR2 FYNNEI. The CDR3 DNA is TGTGCCAGCAAAATTGGACAGGCAACTAATGAAAAACTGTTTTTT. Translation gives CASKIGQATNEKLFF.

Only a few counts were recorded for this clone. V is TRBV12-5 and J is TRBJ2-3, with TRBD1 identical over 9 bases. CDR1 is LGHNT and CDR2 is FRNRAP in the germline V gene. Unmatched junction bases numbered 0, after V lost 1 base and J lost 4 bases. CDR3 length: 14 residues. CDR3 nucleotide sequence: TGTGCTAGTGGTTTGGGGACAGGGGCAGATACGCAGTATTTT. Translated: CASGLGTGADTQYF.

The J gene is TRBJ2-3, the V gene TRBV6-4; 8 positions agree with TRBD2. The ends lost 3 bases at V and 1 base at J; junction bases unmatched: 0. CDR1 is MRHNA and CDR2 is SNTAGT in the germline V gene. The CDR3 has 14 amino acids. As DNA, the CDR3 is TGTGCCAGCAGTGAGACTAGCGGCACAGATACGCAGTATTTT. Its translation is CASSETSGTDTQYF.